A selection of T cell receptor beta chains follows, all from one sample in a study of T cell repertoires in cytomegalovirus infection. TCRdb used MiXCR to reprocess the reads, holding one entry per CDR3 protein. The profile shows about 140,000 distinct CDR3 sequences, over 25% of them singletons. Which antigens these TCRs recognize remains unknown. The sequencing used CD8+ T cells from cultured PBMCs, collected from culture after CMV antigen stimulation. The receptors shown here come from a human donor in good health (CMV status not recorded). Some clones in this sample may be carry-over from other donors' samples. Each CDR3 is given with its conserved first and last residue. D genes are given only for firm matches. Size is stated for part of the rows, as once, few or many counts, or as a class when the clone is expanded.

cdr3_length j_call v_call clone_size d_call cdr3_nt cdr3_aa
15 TRBJ2-3 TRBV11-3 many . TGTGCCAGCAGCTTAGAGGGCACGGCCGCAGATACGCAGTATTTT CASSLEGTAADTQYF
16 TRBJ2-7 TRBV4-1 many . TGCGCCAGCAGCTACTCAGCCGGGACGGCCTCCTACGAGCAGTACTTC CASSYSAGTASYEQYF
16 TRBJ2-2 TRBV20-1 . TRBD2 TGCAGTGCTACAAAAACTCGGGGGGGTAGCACCGGGGAGCTGTTTTTT CSATKTRGGSTGELFF
14 TRBJ2-3 TRBV12-3/TRBV12-4 . TRBD1 TGTGCCAGCAGTCAGGACAGGGACACAGATACGCAGTATTTT CASSQDRDTDTQYF
18 TRBJ2-3 TRBV7-9 few TRBD1 TGTGCCAGCAGCTATGCCGGGACAGGGGGCCCCCTCACAGATACGCAGTATTTT CASSYAGTGGPLTDTQYF
15 TRBJ1-1 TRBV2 few . TGTGCCAGCGAACCCGTCCAGGGTCAGAACACTGAAGCTTTCTTT CASEPVQGQNTEAFF
16 TRBJ2-3 TRBV28 . . TGTGCCAGCAGTTTTTTTTGGTGGGGGCTCACAGATACGCAGTATTTT CASSFFWWGLTDTQYF
15 TRBJ1-4 TRBV28 few . TGTGCCAGCAGTTTCGGGACCACGGGGGATGAAAAACTGTTTTTT CASSFGTTGDEKLFF
15 TRBJ1-1 TRBV7-3 . . TGTGCCAGCAGCTTAGATCCGAAAAGGGAGACTGAAGCTTTCTTT CASSLDPKRETEAFF
13 TRBJ1-3 TRBV4-1 . . TGCGCCAGCTCACAGGGTTCTGGAAACACCATATATTTT CASSQGSGNTIYF
13 TRBJ2-3 TRBV30 . . TGTGCCTGGAGTGAAGTCCGCACAGATACGCAGTATTTT CAWSEVRTDTQYF
13 TRBJ2-7 TRBV27 . . TGTGCCAGCAACGCCAGGGCCGGGTACGAGCAGTACTTC CASNARAGYEQYF
14 TRBJ2-7 TRBV2 . TRBD2 TGTGCCAGCAGTGAGAGCGGGGGGGCTTACGAGCAGTACTTC CASSESGGAYEQYF
14 TRBJ2-7 TRBV6-5 . TRBD1 TGTGCCAGCAGTTACGGGACAGGCGACTACGAGCAGTACTTC CASSYGTGDYEQYF
15 TRBJ2-2 TRBV7-6 . . TGTGCCAGCAGCCCTAGGGTCATGAACACCGGGGAGCTGTTTTTT CASSPRVMNTGELFF
15 TRBJ2-4 TRBV4-1 . TRBD1 TGCGCCAGCAGCCTACAGGGGGCTGGCAAAAACATTCAGTACTTC CASSLQGAGKNIQYF
12 TRBJ2-1 TRBV28 . . TGTGCCAGCAGTTTATTTGGCAATGAGCAGTTCTTC CASSLFGNEQFF
12 TRBJ1-2 TRBV6-1 few TRBD1 TGTGCCTCCAGGACAGGGGTCTATGGCTACACCTTC CASRTGVYGYTF
14 TRBJ1-6 TRBV12-3/TRBV12-4 . . TGTGCCAGCAGTCGGGCTGTGTATAATTCACCCCTCCACTTT CASSRAVYNSPLHF
15 TRBJ2-1 TRBV27 . . TGTGCCAGCCGCTTGACAGGAGTAACCTACAATGAGCAGTTCTTC CASRLTGVTYNEQFF
13 TRBJ2-7 TRBV7-8 . . TGTGCCAGCAGCTTAGTACAGAGCTACGAGCAGTACTTC CASSLVQSYEQYF
16 TRBJ1-2 TRBV7-2 . . TGTGCCAGCAGCTTCGGGCCCGACGAAGGCCCTTATGGCTACATCTTC CASSFGPDEGPYGYIF
14 TRBJ1-2 TRBV7-9 few TRBD1 TGTGCCAGCAGCCGCGGGACAGGGATGGATGGCTACACCTTC CASSRGTGMDGYTF
14 TRBJ2-2 TRBV10-3 . . TGTGCCATCAGTGCTGGGATGAACACCGGGGAGCTGTTTTTT CAISAGMNTGELFF
16 TRBJ1-1 TRBV27 . TRBD1 TGTGCCAGCAGTCGACTCGGACAGGGCGGGAACACTGAAGCTTTCTTT CASSRLGQGGNTEAFF
13 TRBJ2-5 TRBV12-3/TRBV12-4 few TRBD2 TGTGCCAGCAGTGTAAGCGGGGTGGAGACCCAGTACTTC CASSVSGVETQYF
18 TRBJ2-1 TRBV3-1 few TRBD1 TGTGCCAGCAGCCAGTTGACAGGGTCGGTAGAAAACTACAATGAGCAGTTCTTC CASSQLTGSVENYNEQFF
15 TRBJ2-2 TRBV15 many . TGTGCCACCAGCAGAGGGGAAGGGGTTAGCAGGGAGCTGTTTTTT CATSRGEGVSRELFF
15 TRBJ1-1 TRBV19 . . TGTGCCAGTAGTAGGAGGGTTGCCCCGAACACTGAAGCTTTCTTT CASSRRVAPNTEAFF
14 TRBJ2-2 TRBV30 few TRBD2 TGTGCCTGGAGTGCGGGGGGGCACACCGGGGAGCTGTTTTTT CAWSAGGHTGELFF